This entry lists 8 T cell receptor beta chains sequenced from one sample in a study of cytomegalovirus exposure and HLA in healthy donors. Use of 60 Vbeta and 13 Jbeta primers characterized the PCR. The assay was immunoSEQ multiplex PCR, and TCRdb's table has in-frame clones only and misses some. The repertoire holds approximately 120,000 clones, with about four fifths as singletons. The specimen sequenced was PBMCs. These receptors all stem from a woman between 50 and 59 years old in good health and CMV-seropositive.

The DNA of the CDR3 is TGTGCCAGCAGCATGGACGGAGGTAGATACGAGCAGTACTTC. This encodes CASSMDGGRYEQYF. The chain is built from TRBV7-8 and TRBJ2-7, with a possible D match to TRBD2 (5 bases). The CDR3 is 14 amino acids. Trimming removed 5 bases from V and 4 bases from J, with 15 bases in between. Germline V CDR1 and CDR2: SGHVS, FQNEAQ.

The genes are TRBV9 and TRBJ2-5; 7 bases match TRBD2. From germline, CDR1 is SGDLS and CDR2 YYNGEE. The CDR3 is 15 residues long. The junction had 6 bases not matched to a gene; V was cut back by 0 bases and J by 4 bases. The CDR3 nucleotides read TGTGCCAGCAGCGTAGACGCGGGAGTCGGAGAGACCCAGTACTTC. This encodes CASSVDAGVGETQYF.

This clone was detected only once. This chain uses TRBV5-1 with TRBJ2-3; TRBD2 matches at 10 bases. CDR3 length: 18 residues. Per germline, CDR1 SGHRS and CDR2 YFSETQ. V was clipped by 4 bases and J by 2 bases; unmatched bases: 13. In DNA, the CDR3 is TGCGCCAGCAGCAAGGCCCACCTACTAGCGGGGACCACAGATACGCAGTATTTT. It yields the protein CASSKAHLLAGTTDTQYF.

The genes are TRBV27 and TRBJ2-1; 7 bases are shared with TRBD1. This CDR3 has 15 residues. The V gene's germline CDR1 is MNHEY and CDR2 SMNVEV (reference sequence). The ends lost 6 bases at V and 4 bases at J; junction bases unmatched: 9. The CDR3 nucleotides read TGTGCCAGCAGAGACAGGGTTTTTGATTACAATGAGCAGTTCTTC. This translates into CASRDRVFDYNEQFF.

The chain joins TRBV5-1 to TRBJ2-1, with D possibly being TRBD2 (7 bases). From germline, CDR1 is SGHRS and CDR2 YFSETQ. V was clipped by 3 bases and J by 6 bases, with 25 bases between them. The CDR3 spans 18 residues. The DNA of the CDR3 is TGCGCCAGCAGCTCCCTAGCTGGTGGAGGGGGGGCCATCAATGAGCAGTTCTTC. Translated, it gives CASSSLAGGGGAINEQFF. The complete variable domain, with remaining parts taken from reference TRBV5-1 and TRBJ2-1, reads KAGVTQTPRYLIKTRGQQVTLSCSPISGHRSVSWYQQTPGQGLQFLFEYFSETQRNKGNFPGRFSGRQFSNSRSEMNVSTLELGDSALYLCASSSLAGGGGAINEQFFGPGTRLTVL.

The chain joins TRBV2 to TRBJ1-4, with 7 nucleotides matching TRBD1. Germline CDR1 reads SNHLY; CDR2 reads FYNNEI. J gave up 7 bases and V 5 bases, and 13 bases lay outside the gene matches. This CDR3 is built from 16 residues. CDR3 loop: CASSPQKGAPGEKLFF. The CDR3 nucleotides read TGTGCCAGCAGTCCGCAGAAGGGGGCGCCCGGTGAAAAACTGTTTTTT. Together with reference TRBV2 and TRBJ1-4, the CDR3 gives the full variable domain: EPEVTQTPSHQVTQMGQEVILRCVPISNHLYFYWYRQILGQKVEFLVSFYNNEISEKSEIFDDQFSVERPDGSNFTLKIRSTKLEDSAMYFCASSPQKGAPGEKLFFGSGTQLSVL.

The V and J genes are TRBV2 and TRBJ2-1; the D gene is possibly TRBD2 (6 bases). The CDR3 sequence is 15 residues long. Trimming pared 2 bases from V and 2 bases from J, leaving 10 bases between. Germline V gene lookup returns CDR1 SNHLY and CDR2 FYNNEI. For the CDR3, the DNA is TGTGCCAGCAGTGAATTAGCGGTGCCCTACAATGAGCAGTTCTTC. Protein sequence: CASSELAVPYNEQFF.

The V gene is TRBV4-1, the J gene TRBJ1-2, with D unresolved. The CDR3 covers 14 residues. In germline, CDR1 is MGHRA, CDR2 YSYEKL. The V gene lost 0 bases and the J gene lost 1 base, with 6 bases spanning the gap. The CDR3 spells CASSQDLFNYGYTF. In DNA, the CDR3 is TGCGCCAGCAGCCAAGACCTATTTAACTATGGCTACACCTTC.